The TCR beta chain described here comes from a study of blood T cell repertoires in COVID-19. Study overall: Samples taken during acute and convalescent COVID-19 were collected in the United States, Italy and Spain.

Using immunoSEQ multiplex PCR, the repertoire was profiled, and TCRdb retains in-frame clones only, with some absent. The sample carries approximately 180,000 clones, around 90% recorded once. The junction had 3 bases not matched to a gene; V was cut back by 6 bases and J by 5 bases. This CDR3 has 12 residues. Per the germline V gene, CDR1 is ENHRY and CDR2 is SYGVKD. The source of this sequence is a woman between 45 and 65 years old with acute or convalescent COVID-19. This chain links TRBV10-3 with TRBJ1-1, with 7 bases lining up with TRBD1. Sample: peripheral blood. CDR3 in DNA: TGTGCCATCAGCGGGACAGATACTGAAGCTTTCTTT. Translation: CAISGTDTEAFF.